A single sample is the source of the 26 T cell receptor beta chains below, sequenced in a study of low-dose radiotherapy and immunotherapy resistance in tumors. Amplification, which lasted 20 to 25 PCR cycles, used a constant-region primer and V-primer adapter to amplify TCRs. TCRdb reprocessed the reads via MiXCR and lists one record per CDR3 protein. The table shows some 52,000 distinct CDR3 sequences, with 33% occurring only once. Regarding time point: after trial treatment. As to treatment: LDRT plus nivolumab, ipilimumab, low-dose cyclophosphamide and aspirin (RACIN trial). Sequenced material: PBMCs, taken after low-dose radiotherapy plus immunotherapy. The receptors derive from a male donor with rectosigmoid adenocarcinoma.

This clonotype occurred many times. V and J are TRBV24-1 and TRBJ2-3, with TRBD2 identical over 12 bases. V was clipped by 4 bases and J by 6 bases; unmatched bases: 19. This CDR3 is built from 20 residues. The V gene's germline CDR1 is KGHDR and CDR2 SFDVKD. CDR3 nucleotide sequence: TGTGCCACCAGTGACTTCCGGGACAGGGCTAGCGGGGGGGAACCGGATACGCAGTATTTT. It is translated as CATSDFRDRASGGEPDTQYF.

This clonotype ranks as medium-sized. This chain uses TRBV4-3 with TRBJ2-3, with 9 positions matching TRBD2. With 4 bases clipped from V and 3 bases from J, the junction kept 11 bases outside the gene matches. Per germline, CDR1 LGHNA and CDR2 YSLEER. This CDR3 spans 17 amino acids. The CDR3, as DNA: TGCGCCAGCAGCCGAGAAGTGATAGCGGGGGCAACAGATACGCAGTATTTT. This translates into CASSREVIAGATDTQYF.

As to this clonotype: A far larger clone is just one base off, so this is likely a read error. The chain carries TRBV6-8 and TRBJ2-7; D might be TRBD1 (7 bases). Germline values: CDR1 MNHGY, CDR2 SAAAGT. This CDR3 has 12 residues. CDR3 region: CDSKPGGYEQYF. The CDR3, as DNA: TGTGACAGCAAACCAGGGGGGTACGAGCAGTACTTC.

As to this clonotype: The likely explanation is a read error, given a far larger clone one base away. The chain is built from TRBV12-2 and TRBJ2-2. TRBV12-2 has pseudogene status. This CDR3 is 13 amino acids long. The CDR3: CARSLRDTGELFF. For the CDR3, the DNA is TGTGCCAGGAGCTTACGGGACACCGGGGAGCTGTTTTTT.

In this sample, this clonotype turned up many times. CDR3 region: CASSNPDRGILETQYF. CDR3 DNA: TGTGCCAGCAGCAACCCCGACAGGGGAATTTTAGAGACCCAGTACTTC. V is TRBV7-2 and J is TRBJ2-5; the match to TRBD1 covers 8 bases. Germline CDR1 SGHTA, CDR2 FQGNSA. V trimming: 5 bases; J trimming: 4 bases; junction bases outside the gene matches: 12. This CDR3 region has 16 residues.

This clonotype was observed many times. The rearrangement links TRBV5-4 to TRBJ2-1, with D possibly being TRBD1 or TRBD2 (5 bases each). V was cut by 4 bases and J by 4 bases, with 15 bases left in between. This CDR3 has 15 residues. Germline values: CDR1 SGHNT, CDR2 YYREEE (reference sequence). This CDR3 is CASSPRVGDYNEQFF. The CDR3 DNA reads TGTGCCAGCAGCCCCAGGGTGGGGGATTACAATGAGCAGTTCTTC.

There are many counts of this clonotype. The chain has TRBV7-2 and TRBJ2-3; D not resolved. CDR3 size: 15 residues. CDR1 is SGHTA and CDR2 is FQGNSA in the germline V gene. V was cut by 1 base and J by 0 bases, with 8 bases left in between. CDR3 nucleotide sequence: TGTGCCAGCAGCTTAGGGTGGAGCAGCACAGATACGCAGTATTTT. Translated, it gives CASSLGWSSTDTQYF.

The V and J genes are TRBV29-1 and TRBJ2-7; TRBD1 agrees at 7 bases. The germline CDR1 and CDR2 sequences are SQVTM and ANQGSEA. This CDR3 contains 15 residues. V gave up 6 bases and J gave up 0 bases; unmatched junction bases: 11. The DNA for the CDR3 is TGCAGCGTAGACGGGACAGAGACAAGCTCCTACGAGCAGTACTTC. It encodes CSVDGTETSSYEQYF.

This clonotype has ten or more counts. The rearrangement joins TRBV7-2 to TRBJ1-6; possibly TRBD1 for D (6 bases). V was pared by 9 bases and J by 0 bases, with 18 bases between. CDR3 length: 17 residues. Germline V gives CDR1 SGHTA, CDR2 FQGNSA. The CDR3 sequence: CARKPGHQSSYNSPLHF. The DNA for the CDR3 is TGTGCCAGGAAACCGGGACACCAGAGCTCCTATAATTCACCCCTCCACTTT.

The chain links TRBV4-1 to TRBJ2-1; D may correspond to TRBD1 or TRBD2 (5 bases each). Germline V gives CDR1 MGHRA, CDR2 YSYEKL. V was clipped by 6 bases and J by 7 bases, with 10 bases between them. The CDR3 consists of 12 residues. CDR3 region: CASRSWGNEQFF. The CDR3 nucleotides are TGCGCCAGCAGGAGTTGGGGGAATGAGCAGTTCTTC.

Many counts were recorded for this clonotype. This rearrangement joins TRBV12-3 or TRBV12-4 to TRBJ2-1; TRBD2 matches 7 bases. Losses at the gene ends were 4 bases for V and 10 bases for J; bases not matched to a gene: 13. The length of the CDR3 is 15 residues. DNA for the CDR3: TGTGCCAGCAGTTCACAGCTAGCGGACCGCCGAGAGCAGTTCTTC. As protein: CASSSQLADRREQFF.

This clonotype was counted ten times or more. This chain links TRBV20-1 with TRBJ2-7; 7 bases agree with TRBD2. CDR3 length: 14 residues. With V trimmed by 0 bases and J by 3 bases, 5 bases remained unmatched. In germline, CDR1 is DFQATT, CDR2 SNEGSKA (reference sequence). Here the CDR3 reads CSARDGTTDYEQYF. DNA of the CDR3: TGCAGTGCTAGAGACGGGACTACCGACTACGAGCAGTACTTC.

In this sample, this clonotype turned up many times. This rearrangement joins TRBV6-2 or TRBV6-3 to TRBJ1-5, with a tentative D call TRBD1 (6 bases). Per the germline V gene, CDR1 is MNHEY and CDR2 is SVGEGT. V was pared by 5 bases and J by 1 base, with 12 bases between. This CDR3 is 15 amino acids long. CDR3 sequence (DNA): TGTGCCAGCAGTCCTGGGGGGCCAAGCAATCAGCCCCAGCATTTT. It specifies CASSPGGPSNQPQHF.

This chain joins TRBV3-1 and TRBJ2-3; 7 positions agree with TRBD2. The germline CDR1 and CDR2 sequences are LGHDT and YNNKEL (reference sequence). The length of the CDR3 is 17 residues. Trimming cost V 1 base and J 2 bases; bases outside gene matches: 9. Here the CDR3 reads CASSQGLAETPTDTQYF. DNA of the CDR3: TGTGCCAGCAGCCAAGGTCTAGCGGAAACTCCCACAGATACGCAGTATTTT.

This clonotype is categorized as medium-sized. The gene calls are TRBV5-6 and TRBJ2-5; TRBD2 might be the D (5 bases). The V gene lost 4 bases and the J gene lost 7 bases, with 8 bases spanning the gap. Germline V gene lookup returns CDR1 SGHDT and CDR2 YYEEEE. The CDR3 sequence is 11 residues long. CDR3 residues: CASSREGTQYF. Here the CDR3 DNA reads TGTGCCAGCAGCCGCGAGGGGACCCAGTACTTC.

The sample holds many counts of this clonotype. The chain is built from TRBV6-2 or TRBV6-3 and TRBJ2-7, with D possibly matching TRBD1 (6 bases). V dropped 4 bases and J dropped 0 bases, with 10 bases sitting between them. The CDR3 spans 14 residues. From germline, CDR1 is MNHEY and CDR2 SVGEGT. CDR3 in amino acids: CASSFRDNSYEQYF. CDR3 DNA sequence: TGTGCCAGCAGTTTCCGGGACAACTCCTACGAGCAGTACTTC.

The rearrangement uses TRBV12-3 or TRBV12-4 and TRBJ2-3; weak D call: TRBD2 (5 bases). Trimming took 3 bases from V and 1 from J, leaving 11 bases between them. This CDR3 is built from 15 residues. The CDR3 loop reads CASSFIARGTDTQYF. DNA for the CDR3: TGTGCCAGCAGTTTTATTGCGCGGGGCACAGATACGCAGTATTTT.

Regarding this clonotype: Compared with germline, one end of the junction differs, possibly owing to a read error. CDR3: CASSYRTASYEEYF. In DNA form, the CDR3 reads TGTGCCAGTAGTTACCGGACAGCGTCCTACGAGGAGTACTTC. The rearrangement joins TRBV19 to TRBJ2-7, with D maybe TRBD1 (6 bases). The length of the CDR3 is 14 residues. Germline CDR1 LNHDA, CDR2 SQIVND (reference sequence).

The chain uses TRBV6-2 or TRBV6-3 and TRBJ1-2; D uncertain. Germline assignment: CDR1 MNHEY and CDR2 SVGEGT. Trimming cost V 5 bases and J 10 bases, with 14 bases left between them. The CDR3 is 12 residues long. The CDR3 nucleotides read TGTGCCAGCAGTGAATTGGGGAATCACTACACCTTC. This codes for CASSELGNHYTF.

This clonotype has a handful of counts. This sequence joins TRBV28 and TRBJ1-2; D possibly corresponds to TRBD1 (5 bases). V was shortened by 3 bases and J by 2 bases, with 10 bases between the two germline ends. Per the germline V gene, CDR1 is MDHEN and CDR2 is SYDVKM. The CDR3 covers 14 residues. The CDR3 bases are TGTGCCAGCAGTTTGGTGGGGGGGAACTATGGCTACACCTTC. Amino acid sequence: CASSLVGGNYGYTF.

This clonotype was seen a few times. One base separates it from a far larger clone, so it is likely a read error. The V gene is TRBV11-1, the J gene TRBJ2-5; TRBD2 might be the D (7 bases). The germline gives CDR1 SGHAT, CDR2 FQDESV (reference sequence). The CDR3 loop spans 20 amino acids. V was trimmed by 5 bases and J by 11 bases, leaving 39 bases between them. The DNA of the CDR3 is TGTGCCAGCAGCATTGGGGGCAGGGGTGGGAGCGGGACTACCTACAATGAGCAGTACTTC. Encoded protein: CASSIGGRGGSGTTYNEQYF.

This clonotype was seen ten or more times. The genes are TRBV12-3 or TRBV12-4 and TRBJ2-2, with 9 bases lining up with TRBD1. V gave up 6 bases and J gave up 6 bases; unmatched junction bases: 14. The CDR3 contains 17 residues. CDR3 protein: CASRSPLTGGSAGELFF. The CDR3 bases are TGTGCCAGCAGGTCCCCTCTGACAGGGGGTTCTGCCGGGGAGCTGTTTTTT.

Of note for this clonotype: The conserved phenylalanine or tryptophan is not found at the CDR3 terminus, so this likely reflects a read error. The limits of the CDR3 on the DNA are not certain, so only TCRdb's listed CDR3 is given. The V gene is TRBV28, the J gene TRBJ2-1; TRBD2, the D gene given by the table, was not confirmed from the DNA. Germline V gene sequence: CDR1 MDHEN, CDR2 SYDVKM. Ends included, the CDR3 has 10 residues. This chain's CDR3 is CASSGAGLAG.

The chain employs TRBV6-8 and TRBJ2-7, with 8 bases that match TRBD1. Germline V gene data show CDR1 as MNHGY and CDR2 as SAAAGT. The CDR3 loop spans 16 amino acids. With 2 bases clipped from V and 2 bases from J, the junction kept 8 bases outside the gene matches. This CDR3 reads CASSYLRTGSPYEQYF. CDR3 sequence (DNA): TGTGCCAGCAGTTACCTTCGGACAGGGTCCCCCTACGAGCAGTACTTC.

There are many counts of this clonotype. The CDR3 nucleotides are TGTGCCAGCAGTTCCGGGAATAACTACGAGCAGTACTTC. Translating gives CASSSGNNYEQYF. The chain recombines TRBV12-3 or TRBV12-4 with TRBJ2-7; possible D gene TRBD2, 5 bases. The CDR3 runs to 13 residues. Trimming pared 4 bases from V and 3 bases from J, leaving 10 bases between.

V gene TRBV18 combines with J gene TRBJ1-5; a possible D gene is TRBD1 (5 bases). CDR1 and CDR2 from the germline V gene are KGHSH and LQKENI. Trimming removed 6 bases at V and 4 bases at J, with 16 bases between. The CDR3 runs 15 residues. The CDR3 loop reads CASSLSGHTNQPQHF. In DNA form, the CDR3 reads TGTGCCAGCTCCTTAAGTGGACACACGAATCAGCCCCAGCATTTT. Full variable domain (rest looked up from reference TRBV18 and TRBJ1-5): NAGVMQNPRHLVRRRGQEARLRCSPMKGHSHVYWYRQLPEEGLKFMVYLQKENIIDESGMPKERFSAEFPKEGPSILRIQQVVRGDSAAYFCASSLSGHTNQPQHFGDGTRLSIL.